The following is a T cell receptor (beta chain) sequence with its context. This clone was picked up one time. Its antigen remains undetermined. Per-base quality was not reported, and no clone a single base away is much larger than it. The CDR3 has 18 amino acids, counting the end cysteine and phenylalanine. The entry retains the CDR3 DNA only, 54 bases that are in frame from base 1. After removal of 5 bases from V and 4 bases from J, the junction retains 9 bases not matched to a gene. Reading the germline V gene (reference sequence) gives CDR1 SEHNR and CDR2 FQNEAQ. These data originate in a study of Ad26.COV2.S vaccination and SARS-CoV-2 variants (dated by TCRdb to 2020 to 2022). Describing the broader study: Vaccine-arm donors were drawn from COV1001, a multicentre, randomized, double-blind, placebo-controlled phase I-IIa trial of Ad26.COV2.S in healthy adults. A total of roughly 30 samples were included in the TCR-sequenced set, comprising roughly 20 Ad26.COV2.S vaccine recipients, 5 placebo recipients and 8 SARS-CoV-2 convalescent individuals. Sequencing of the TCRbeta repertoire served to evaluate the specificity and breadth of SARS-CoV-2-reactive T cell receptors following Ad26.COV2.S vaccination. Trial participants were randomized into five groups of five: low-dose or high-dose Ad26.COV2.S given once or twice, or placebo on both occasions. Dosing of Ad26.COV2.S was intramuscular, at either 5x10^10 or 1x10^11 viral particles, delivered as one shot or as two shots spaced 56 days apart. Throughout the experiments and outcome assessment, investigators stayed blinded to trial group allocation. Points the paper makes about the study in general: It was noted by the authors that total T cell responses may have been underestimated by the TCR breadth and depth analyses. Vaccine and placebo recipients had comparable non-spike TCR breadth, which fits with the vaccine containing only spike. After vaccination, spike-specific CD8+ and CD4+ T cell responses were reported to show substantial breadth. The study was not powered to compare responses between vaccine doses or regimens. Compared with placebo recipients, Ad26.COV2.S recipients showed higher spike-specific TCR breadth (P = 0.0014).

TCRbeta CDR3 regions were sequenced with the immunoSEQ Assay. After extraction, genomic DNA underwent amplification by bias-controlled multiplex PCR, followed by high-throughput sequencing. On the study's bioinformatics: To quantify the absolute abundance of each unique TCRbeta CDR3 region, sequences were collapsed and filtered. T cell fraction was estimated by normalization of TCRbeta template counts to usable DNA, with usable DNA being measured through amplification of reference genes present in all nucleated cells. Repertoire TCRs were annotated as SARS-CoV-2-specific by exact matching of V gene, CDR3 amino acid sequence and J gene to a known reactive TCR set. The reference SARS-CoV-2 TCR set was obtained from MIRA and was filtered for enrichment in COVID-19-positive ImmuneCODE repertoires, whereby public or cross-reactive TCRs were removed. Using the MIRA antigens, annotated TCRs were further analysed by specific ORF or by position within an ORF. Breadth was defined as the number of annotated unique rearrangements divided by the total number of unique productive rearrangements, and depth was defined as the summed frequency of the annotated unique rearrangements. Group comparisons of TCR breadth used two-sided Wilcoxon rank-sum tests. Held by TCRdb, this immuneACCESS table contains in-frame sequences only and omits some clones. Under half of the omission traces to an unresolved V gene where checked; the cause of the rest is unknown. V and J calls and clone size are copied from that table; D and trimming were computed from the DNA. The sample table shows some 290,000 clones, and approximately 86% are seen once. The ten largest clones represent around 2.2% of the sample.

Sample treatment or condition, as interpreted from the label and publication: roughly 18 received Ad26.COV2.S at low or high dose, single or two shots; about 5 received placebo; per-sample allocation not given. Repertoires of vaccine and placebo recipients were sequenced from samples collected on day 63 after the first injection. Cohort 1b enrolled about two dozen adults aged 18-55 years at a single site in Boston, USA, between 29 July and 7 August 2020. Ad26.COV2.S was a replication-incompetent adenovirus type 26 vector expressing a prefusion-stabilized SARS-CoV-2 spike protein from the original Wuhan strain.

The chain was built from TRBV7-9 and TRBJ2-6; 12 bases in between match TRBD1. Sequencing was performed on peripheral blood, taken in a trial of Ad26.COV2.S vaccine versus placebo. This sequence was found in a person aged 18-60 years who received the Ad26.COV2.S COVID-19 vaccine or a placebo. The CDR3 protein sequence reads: CASSQPGQGAEGANVLTF. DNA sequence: TGTGCCAGCAGCCAACCGGGACAGGGGGCGGAGGGGGCCAACGTCCTGACTTTC. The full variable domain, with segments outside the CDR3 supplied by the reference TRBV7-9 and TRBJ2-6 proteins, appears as DTGVSQNPRHKITKRGQNVTFRCDPISEHNRLYWYRQTLGQGPEFLTYFQNEAQLEKSRLLSDRFSAERPKGSFSTLEIQRTEQGDSAMYLCASSQPGQGAEGANVLTFGAGSRLTVL.